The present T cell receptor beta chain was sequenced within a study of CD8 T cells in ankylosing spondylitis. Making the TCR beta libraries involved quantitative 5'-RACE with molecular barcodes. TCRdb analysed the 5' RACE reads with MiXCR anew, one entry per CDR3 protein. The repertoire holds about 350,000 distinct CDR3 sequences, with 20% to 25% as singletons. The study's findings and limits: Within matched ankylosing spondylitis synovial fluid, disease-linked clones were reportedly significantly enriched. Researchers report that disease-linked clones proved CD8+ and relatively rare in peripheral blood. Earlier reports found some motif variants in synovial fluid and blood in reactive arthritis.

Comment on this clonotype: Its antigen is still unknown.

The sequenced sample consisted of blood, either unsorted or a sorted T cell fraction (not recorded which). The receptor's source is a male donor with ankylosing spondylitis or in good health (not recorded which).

In DNA, the CDR3 is TGTGCCAGCAGCCGTGACAGTAAGGAAGAGACCCAGTACTTC. Protein: CASSRDSKEETQYF. V and J are TRBV7-9 and TRBJ2-5; maybe TRBD1 (5 bases). The CDR3 extends over 14 amino acids. With 5 bases removed from V and 3 bases from J, the gap between germline ends came to 13 bases. Germline values: CDR1 SEHNR, CDR2 FQNEAQ (reference sequence).